This is a list of T cell receptor beta chains from one sample in a study of radiotherapy plus CTLA-4 blockade in lung cancer. Sequencing used immunoSEQ multiplex PCR; TCRdb keeps in-frame clones, though not all of them. The sample carries some 33,000 clones, 70% to 75% recorded once. The source material was peripheral blood, sampled from a patient treated with radiotherapy plus ipilimumab. These receptors were taken from a human donor with non-small cell lung cancer whose response to radiotherapy plus ipilimumab could not be evaluated. CDR3s include the opening cysteine and the closing phenylalanine or tryptophan. The D gene is left open where the match is weak. Some rows have no size entry. The others give once, few or many, or a class for an expanded clone.

D	size	V	J	CDR3	DNA
-	-	TRBV27	TRBJ2-5	CASSLFGTYSQETQYF	TGTGCCAGCAGTTTATTTGGGACATACTCCCAAGAGACCCAGTACTTC
-	-	TRBV6-4	TRBJ1-2	CASSRGASNYGYTF	TGTGCCAGCAGTCGGGGTGCTTCTAACTATGGCTACACCTTC
-	-	TRBV6-5	TRBJ1-5	CASSYPRIYRDQPQHF	TGTGCCAGCAGTTACCCAAGGATTTACAGGGACCAGCCCCAGCATTTT
-	-	TRBV6-1	TRBJ2-3	CASRPGRFGSDTQYF	TGTGCCAGTCGGCCGGGAAGGTTTGGCTCAGATACGCAGTATTTT
-	-	TRBV5-1	TRBJ1-2	CASSLGRGQRYGYTF	TGCGCCAGCAGCTTGGGCAGAGGACAGCGGTATGGCTACACCTTC
-	-	TRBV7-2	TRBJ2-3	CASTPGASRTDAQYF	TGTGCCAGCACCCCCGGGGCGTCGAGGACAGATGCGCAGTATTTT
-	-	TRBV4-1	TRBJ2-7	CASSQGTGGGLAQRNEQYF	TGCGCCAGCAGCCAAGGGACCGGAGGGGGCCTAGCTCAAAGGAACGAGCAGTACTTC
-	few	TRBV7-3	TRBJ1-1	CASSLDRSNTEAFF	TGTGCCAGCAGCTTAGACAGGTCGAACACTGAAGCTTTCTTT
TRBD2	once	TRBV5-1	TRBJ2-3	CASSTSGSETDTQYF	TGCGCCAGCAGTACGAGCGGGAGCGAGACAGATACGCAGTATTTT
-	-	TRBV18	TRBJ2-2	CASSPLSGTLNTGELFF	TGTGCCAGCTCACCACTATCAGGGACACTGAACACCGGGGAGCTGTTTTTT
-	-	TRBV9	TRBJ2-7	CASSEGTSSLKYEQYF	TGTGCCAGCAGCGAGGGGACAAGTAGCCTAAAGTACGAGCAGTACTTC
-	-	TRBV6-1	TRBJ1-5	CASRGRGGLNQPQHF	TGTGCCAGCAGGGGTCGGGGAGGGTTGAATCAGCCCCAGCATTTT
-	few	TRBV7-9	TRBJ1-1	CASSLQAGNTEAFF	TGTGCCAGCAGCTTACAGGCAGGGAACACTGAAGCTTTCTTT
TRBD2	-	TRBV7-7	TRBJ2-1	CASSRTSGPSSYNEQFF	TGTGCTAGCAGCCGGACTAGCGGGCCGAGCTCCTACAATGAGCAGTTCTTC
TRBD1	-	TRBV5-4	TRBJ1-1	CASSSGTGLNTEAFF	TGTGCCAGCAGCTCCGGGACAGGACTTAACACTGAAGCTTTCTTT
TRBD1	-	TRBV5-4	TRBJ2-3	CASTFDRGTDTQYF	TGTGCCAGCACCTTTGACAGGGGCACAGATACGCAGTATTTT
-	-	TRBV2	TRBJ1-4	CASNDRATNEKLFF	TGTGCCAGCAACGACAGAGCAACTAATGAAAAACTGTTTTTT
TRBD2	-	TRBV7-2	TRBJ2-7	CASSLASGTSYEQYF	TGTGCCAGCAGCTTAGCTAGCGGGACTTCCTACGAGCAGTACTTC
TRBD2	-	TRBV30	TRBJ2-1	CAWSRLANEQFF	TGTGCCTGGAGCAGACTAGCCAATGAGCAGTTCTTC
TRBD2	-	TRBV18	TRBJ2-1	CASSPTSENEQFF	TGTGCCAGCTCACCAACTAGCGAGAATGAGCAGTTCTTC
-	-	TRBV28	TRBJ1-1	CASSTGTLLWDTEAFF	TGTGCCAGCAGTACAGGGACCCTTTTATGGGACACTGAAGCTTTCTTT
TRBD2	-	TRBV9	TRBJ2-1	CASSILTSSNEQFF	TGTGCCAGCAGCATACTGACTAGCTCAAATGAGCAGTTCTTC
TRBD2	-	TRBV6-6	TRBJ2-1	CASETSGITNEQFF	TGTGCCAGCGAGACTAGCGGGATTACCAATGAGCAGTTCTTC
-	few	TRBV7-2	TRBJ2-2	CASSFRSSGELFF	TGTGCCAGCAGCTTTAGATCATCCGGGGAGCTGTTTTTT
TRBD2	-	TRBV11-2	TRBJ2-5	CASSQQAGGAETQYF	TGTGCCAGCAGCCAACAAGCGGGAGGGGCAGAGACCCAGTACTTC
TRBD1	medium-sized	TRBV19	TRBJ1-5	CASSTSGTGYQPQHF	TGTGCCAGTAGTACCTCCGGGACAGGGTATCAGCCCCAGCATTTT
TRBD1	-	TRBV5-6	TRBJ2-7	CASSFTGTGYYEQYF	TGTGCCAGCAGCTTTACCGGGACAGGGTACTACGAGCAGTACTTC
TRBD2	-	TRBV7-9	TRBJ2-3	CASSIRTSGEYTDTQYF	TGTGCCAGCAGCATCCGGACTAGCGGGGAGTACACAGATACGCAGTATTTT
TRBD2	-	TRBV6-5	TRBJ2-7	CASRKREGTYREQYF	TGTGCCAGCAGAAAGAGGGAGGGGACTTACAGGGAGCAGTACTTC
-	-	TRBV9	TRBJ2-3	CASSVVTGTATDTQYF	TGTGCCAGCAGCGTAGTGACAGGGACTGCGACAGATACGCAGTATTTT
TRBD2	-	TRBV29-1	TRBJ2-5	CSVRRPSGTEETQYF	TGCAGCGTTCGACGGCCTAGCGGGACTGAAGAGACCCAGTACTTC
-	-	TRBV5-1	TRBJ2-1	CASSLGQYNEQFF	TGCGCCAGCAGCTTAGGACAATACAATGAGCAGTTCTTC
TRBD2	-	TRBV18	TRBJ2-1	CASSPPTSGGNNEQFF	TGTGCCAGCTCACCACCAACTAGCGGGGGGAACAATGAGCAGTTCTTC
TRBD1	few	TRBV5-6	TRBJ1-5	CASSLISRGDQPQHF	TGTGCCAGCAGCTTGATTTCCAGGGGGGATCAGCCCCAGCATTTT
-	-	TRBV5-1	TRBJ1-1	CASSPDLGGNTEAFF	TGCGCCAGCAGCCCTGACCTGGGGGGGAACACTGAAGCTTTCTTT
-	-	TRBV7-9	TRBJ1-4	CASSFNRATNEKLFF	TGTGCCAGCAGCTTTAACAGGGCAACTAATGAAAAACTGTTTTTT
TRBD2	-	TRBV7-8	TRBJ2-5	CASSLIAGTQYF	TGTGCCAGCAGCTTAATAGCGGGAACCCAGTACTTC
-	-	TRBV2	TRBJ2-3	CASSRTPGRDTQYF	TGTGCCAGCAGTCGGACTCCCGGACGAGATACGCAGTATTTT
-	-	TRBV7-2	TRBJ2-4	CASSPLLKNIQYF	TGTGCCAGCAGCCCTCTTCTCAAAAACATTCAGTACTTC
-	-	TRBV7-2	TRBJ2-7	CASSLSPTYEQYF	TGTGCCAGCAGCTTAAGCCCAACCTACGAGCAGTACTTC
-	-	TRBV30	TRBJ1-1	CAWSRPGGNTEAFF	TGTGCCTGGAGTCGACCGGGGGGGAACACTGAAGCTTTCTTT
TRBD2	-	TRBV2	TRBJ2-3	CASGGLVSTDTQYF	TGTGCCAGCGGGGGACTAGTGAGCACAGATACGCAGTATTTT
-	medium-sized	TRBV7-9	TRBJ2-7	CASSLEGGSYEQYF	TGTGCCAGCAGCTTAGAAGGGGGCTCCTACGAGCAGTACTTC
-	-	TRBV7-2	TRBJ1-2	CASSLDIGGGRGYTF	TGTGCCAGCAGCTTAGACATAGGAGGTGGAAGGGGCTACACCTTC
TRBD1	-	TRBV4-1	TRBJ1-2	CASSQDFGSGQAYYGYTF	TGCGCCAGCAGCCAAGATTTTGGGTCGGGACAGGCGTACTATGGCTACACCTTC
TRBD2	-	TRBV5-8	TRBJ2-7	CASSLASGKTREQYF	TGTGCCAGCAGCTTGGCTAGCGGGAAAACGAGGGAGCAGTACTTC
TRBD1	-	TRBV5-1	TRBJ2-7	CASSLAGTGYYEQYF	TGCGCCAGCAGCCTAGCCGGGACAGGGTACTACGAGCAGTACTTC
-	-	TRBV7-2	TRBJ2-7	CASSLTERYEQYF	TGTGCCAGCAGCTTAACGGAGCGCTACGAGCAGTACTTC
-	-	TRBV18	TRBJ2-2	CASSPRSRAGELFF	TGTGCCAGCTCACCACGGAGCAGGGCCGGGGAGCTGTTTTTT
-	-	TRBV4-3	TRBJ2-5	CASSHRERGETQYF	TGCGCCAGCAGCCACAGGGAACGCGGAGAGACCCAGTACTTC
-	few	TRBV6-1	TRBJ2-1	CTSRVSNEQFF	TGTACCAGCAGGGTTAGCAATGAGCAGTTCTTC
TRBD1	-	TRBV6-5	TRBJ2-7	CASRTGGSSYEQYF	TGTGCCAGCAGGACAGGGGGCTCCTCCTACGAGCAGTACTTC
TRBD1	once	TRBV19	TRBJ2-2	CATTRQGMIGELFF	TGTGCCACTACTCGACAGGGGATGATCGGGGAGCTGTTTTTT
TRBD1	-	TRBV5-4	TRBJ1-2	CASSLEDRVNYGYTF	TGTGCCAGCAGCTTGGAGGACAGGGTGAACTATGGCTACACCTTC
TRBD1	-	TRBV5-1	TRBJ1-1	CASSPLGQGFAEAFF	TGCGCCAGCAGCCCGCTGGGACAGGGATTCGCTGAAGCTTTCTTT
TRBD1	-	TRBV2	TRBJ1-4	CASRRTGVNEKLFF	TGTGCCAGCAGGAGGACAGGGGTAAATGAAAAACTGTTTTTT
TRBD1	few	TRBV7-2	TRBJ1-1	CASSRQGNTEAFF	TGTGCCAGCAGCCGACAGGGGAACACTGAAGCTTTCTTT
TRBD1	-	TRBV27	TRBJ2-7	CASSKTGAPYEQYF	TGTGCCAGCAGTAAGACAGGGGCTCCCTACGAGCAGTACTTC
-	-	TRBV5-1	TRBJ2-1	CASSLAEREPYNEQFF	TGCGCCAGCAGCTTGGCCGAAAGAGAACCTTACAATGAGCAGTTCTTC
TRBD1	-	TRBV5-4	TRBJ2-3	CASQTGTFTSTDTQYF	TGTGCCAGCCAGACAGGGACCTTTACTAGCACAGATACGCAGTATTTT